The clone carrying this T cell receptor (beta chain) was counted only a few times. Its antigen is unknown. TCR beta VDJ combinations and CDR3 sequences were profiled from genomic DNA. TCRdb recomputed calls from the reads with MiXCR, one row per CDR3 protein. The sample lists some 210,000 distinct CDR3 sequences, about 59% occurring once. CDR1 SNHLY and CDR2 FYNNEI come from the germline V gene. V was pared by 5 bases and J by 4 bases, with 4 bases of the junction left unmatched. There are 13 residues in the CDR3. The data stem from a study of CD8+CD57+ T cells in acquired aplastic anemia. Whole-study context: An average of roughly 10 million reads for CD4+ cells was obtained from healthy donors. Study-level results: In CD8+ cells, Simpson's diversity showed no significant difference between patients and controls.

The receptor was isolated from a human donor in good health. V gene TRBV2 combines with J gene TRBJ1-2; TRBD1 matches at 7 bases. Sequencing input: sorted CD4+, CD8+, or CD8+CD57+ T cells (not recorded which) from PBMCs. CDR3 sequence (DNA): TGTGCCAGCAGTACTAGGACAGGCTATGGCTACACCTTC. It is translated as CASSTRTGYGYTF.